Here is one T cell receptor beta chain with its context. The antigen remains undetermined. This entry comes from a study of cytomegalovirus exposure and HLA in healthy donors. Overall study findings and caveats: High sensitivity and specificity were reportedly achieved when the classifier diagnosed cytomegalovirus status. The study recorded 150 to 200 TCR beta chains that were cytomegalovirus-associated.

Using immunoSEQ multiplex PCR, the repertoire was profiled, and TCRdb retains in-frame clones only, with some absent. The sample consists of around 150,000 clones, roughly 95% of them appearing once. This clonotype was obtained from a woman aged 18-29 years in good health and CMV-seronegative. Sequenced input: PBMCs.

Here the CDR3 reads CASSSLAGGLGTQYF. CDR3 DNA: TGTGCCAGCAGCTCCCTAGCGGGGGGGCTTGGTACGCAGTATTTT. The V gene is TRBV7-2, the J gene TRBJ2-3; 12 positions agree with TRBD2. The CDR3 contains 15 residues. Germline-derived CDR1 and CDR2 are SGHTA and FQGNSA. The J segment lost 8 bases and the V segment lost 4 bases, leaving 7 bases of the junction unmatched.